This T cell receptor (beta chain) was sequenced during a study of T cell repertoires in cytomegalovirus infection. Turning to this clonotype: What it recognizes is unknown.

The germline V gene encodes CDR1 MNHNS and CDR2 SASEGT. This CDR3 has 15 residues. Unmatched junction bases numbered 5, after V lost 2 bases and J lost 4 bases. TCRdb used MiXCR to reprocess the reads, holding one entry per CDR3 protein. The repertoire includes 600,000 to 700,000 distinct CDR3 sequences, roughly 30% of them detected once, and about 18% sits in the top ten. This TCR was recovered from a human donor in good health (CMV status not recorded). Some clones in this sample may be carry-over from other donors' samples. The specimen was cultured PBMCs, collected from culture after CMV antigen stimulation. The rearrangement links TRBV6-1 to TRBJ1-5; TRBD1 aligns across 7 bases. CDR3 sequence reads: CASSEQGVRNQPQHF. Written as DNA, the CDR3 is TGTGCCAGCAGTGAACAGGGGGTACGGAATCAGCCCCAGCATTTT.